One and the same sample provided the 7 T cell receptor beta chains below, sequenced in a study of control samples from healthy donors and cancer patients. Sequenced by immunoSEQ multiplex PCR; TCRdb stores in-frame clones only, minus some. This sample has around 84,000 clones; around 83% occur once, and the top ten carry about 9.9%. The sequenced sample consisted of PBMCs. These receptors came from a man in his 60s with head and neck cancer.

This chain connects TRBV6-5 to TRBJ2-3, with D hard to call. From germline, CDR1 is MNHEY and CDR2 SVGAGI. Between the trimmed V and J ends, which lost 0 bases and 4 bases, there was a span of 8 bases. The CDR3 spans 14 residues. The CDR3 loop reads CASSYSGTPDTQYF. For the CDR3, the DNA is TGTGCCAGCAGTTACTCGGGCACCCCAGATACGCAGTATTTT.

This chain joins TRBV28 and TRBJ1-2, with 8 bases matching TRBD1. The germline gives CDR1 MDHEN, CDR2 SYDVKM. CDR3 length: 12 residues. The ends lost 6 bases at V and 5 bases at J; junction bases unmatched: 2. The CDR3 nucleotides are TGTGCCAGCAGGCAGGGGGCGTATGGCTACACCTTC. Residues: CASRQGAYGYTF.

The CDR3 coding sequence is TGTGCCAGCGCACAGAATACCTACGAGCAGTACTTC. Translating it yields CASAQNTYEQYF. This sequence joins TRBV2 and TRBJ2-7; D gene uncertain. The CDR3 consists of 12 residues. Trimming took off 8 bases at V and 2 bases at J, with 10 bases between the two ends. The V gene's germline CDR1 is SNHLY and CDR2 FYNNEI.

The chain has TRBV27 and TRBJ1-6; D call uncertain. Per germline, CDR1 MNHEY and CDR2 SMNVEV (reference sequence). The CDR3 extends over 14 amino acids. V lost 1 base and J lost 0, with 1 base in between. CDR3 amino acids: CASSLFSYNSPLHF. CDR3 coding DNA: TGTGCCAGCAGTTTATTCTCCTATAATTCACCCCTCCACTTT.

The chain carries TRBV18 and TRBJ2-3, with 16 positions matching TRBD2. Germline loops: CDR1 KGHSH, CDR2 LQKENI. This CDR3 is built from 17 residues. Losses at the gene ends were 5 bases for V and 5 bases for J; bases not matched to a gene: 7. DNA of the CDR3: TGTGCCAGCTCAACCGGGACTAGCGGGAGGGCCATAGATACGCAGTATTTT. The encoded protein is CASSTGTSGRAIDTQYF.

J is TRBJ1-1 and V is TRBV12-3 or TRBV12-4; a possible D gene is TRBD1 (5 bases). V was pared by 1 base and J by 10 bases, with 10 bases between. The CDR3 loop spans 12 amino acids. The CDR3 is CASSLDQGRAFF. CDR3 DNA: TGTGCCAGCAGTTTAGATCAGGGACGAGCTTTCTTT.

This rearrangement joins TRBV6-6 to TRBJ2-1; possibly TRBD1 for D (8 bases). V was trimmed by 6 bases and J by 5 bases, leaving 20 bases between them. Looked up from germline, CDR1 is MNHNY and CDR2 is SVGAGI (reference sequence). The CDR3 is 16 residues long. The CDR3 bases are TGTGCCAGCAGCTACCCGGGACAGGCGGGAGACAATGAGCAGTTCTTC. It encodes CASSYPGQAGDNEQFF.